What follows are 2 T cell receptor beta chains derived from one specimen sequenced in a study of blood T cell repertoires in COVID-19 (dated by TCRdb to about 2020). The library came from the immunoSEQ multiplex PCR assay. TCRdb stores this immuneACCESS table with in-frame sequences only. Part of the clones is absent; in the studies checked, under half of the shortfall reflects unresolved V genes, and no reason is known for the rest. The sample has just over 150,000 clones on record, approximately 84% of them singletons. The top ten hold about 20% of the sample. The sequencing input was peripheral blood. These receptors originate from a woman of 80 years or more with acute or convalescent COVID-19.

J is TRBJ1-1 and V is TRBV30; TRBD1 aligns across 9 bases. V was pared by 6 bases and J by 1 base, with 9 bases of the junction left unmatched. The CDR3 is 15 residues long. In germline, CDR1 is GTSNPN, CDR2 SVGIG (reference sequence). Here the CDR3 reads CACKTGGKGNTEAFF. CDR3 sequence (DNA): TGTGCCTGCAAAACAGGGGGCAAAGGGAACACTGAAGCTTTCTTT.

This chain links TRBV3-1 (or the pseudogene TRBV3-2) with TRBJ2-1; no definite D call. The germline CDR1 and CDR2 sequences are LGHDT and YNNKEL (reference sequence). V was clipped by 0 bases and J by 1 base, with 7 bases between them. This CDR3 region has 15 residues. The CDR3 loop reads CASSQESGSYNEQFF. CDR3 coding DNA: TGTGCCAGCAGCCAAGAGTCGGGTTCCTACAATGAGCAGTTCTTC.